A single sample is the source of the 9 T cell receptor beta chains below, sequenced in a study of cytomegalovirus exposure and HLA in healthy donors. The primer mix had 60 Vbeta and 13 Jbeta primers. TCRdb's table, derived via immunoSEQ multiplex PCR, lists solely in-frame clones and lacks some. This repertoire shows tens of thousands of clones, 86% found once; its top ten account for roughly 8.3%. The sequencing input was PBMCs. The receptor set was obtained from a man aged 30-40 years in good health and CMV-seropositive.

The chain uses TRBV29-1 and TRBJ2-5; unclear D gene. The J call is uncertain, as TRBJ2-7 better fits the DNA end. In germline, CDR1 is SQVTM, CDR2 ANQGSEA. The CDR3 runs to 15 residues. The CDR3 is CSVEDSTSFSYEQYF. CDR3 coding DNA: TGCAGCGTTGAAGACTCGACATCCTTCTCCTACGAGCAGTACTTC.

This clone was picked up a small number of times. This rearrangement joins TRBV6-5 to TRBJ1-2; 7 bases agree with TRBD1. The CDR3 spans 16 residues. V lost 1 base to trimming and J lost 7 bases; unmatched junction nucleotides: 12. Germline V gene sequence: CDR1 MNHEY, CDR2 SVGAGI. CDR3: CASSYYQGGASGGYTF. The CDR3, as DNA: TGTGCCAGCAGTTACTACCAGGGGGGCGCCTCTGGTGGCTACACCTTC.

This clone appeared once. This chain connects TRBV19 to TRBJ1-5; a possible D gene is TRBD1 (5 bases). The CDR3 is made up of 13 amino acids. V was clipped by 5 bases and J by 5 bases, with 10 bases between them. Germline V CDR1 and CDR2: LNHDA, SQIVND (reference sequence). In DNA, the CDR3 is TGTGCCAGTAGTTCAGACAGAGATCAGCCCCAGCATTTT. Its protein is CASSSDRDQPQHF.

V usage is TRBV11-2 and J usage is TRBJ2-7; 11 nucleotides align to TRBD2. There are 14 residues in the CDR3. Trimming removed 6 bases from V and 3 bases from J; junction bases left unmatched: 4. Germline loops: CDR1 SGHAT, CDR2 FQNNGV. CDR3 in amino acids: CASRSTSGGYEQYF. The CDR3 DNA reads TGTGCCAGCAGGTCCACTAGCGGGGGCTACGAGCAGTACTTC.

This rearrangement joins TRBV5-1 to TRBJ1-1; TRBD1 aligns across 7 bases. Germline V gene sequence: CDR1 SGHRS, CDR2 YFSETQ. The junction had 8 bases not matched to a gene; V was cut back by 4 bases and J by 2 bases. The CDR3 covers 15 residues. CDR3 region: CASSTQGVGNTEAFF. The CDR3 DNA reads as TGCGCCAGCAGCACCCAGGGGGTGGGAAACACTGAAGCTTTCTTT.

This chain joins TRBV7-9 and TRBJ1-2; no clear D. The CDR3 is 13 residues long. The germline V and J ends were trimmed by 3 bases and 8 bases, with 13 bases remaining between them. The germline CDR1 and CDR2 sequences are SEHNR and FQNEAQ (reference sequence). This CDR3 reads CASSLGSRNGYTF. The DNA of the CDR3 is TGTGCCAGCAGCTTGGGTTCCAGGAACGGCTACACCTTC.

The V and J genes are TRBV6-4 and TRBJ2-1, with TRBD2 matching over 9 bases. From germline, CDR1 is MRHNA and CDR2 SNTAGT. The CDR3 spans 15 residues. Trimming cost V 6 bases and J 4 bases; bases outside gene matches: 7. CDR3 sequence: CASSPLAGSYNEQFF. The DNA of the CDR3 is TGTGCCAGCAGCCCCCTAGCGGGGTCGTACAATGAGCAGTTCTTC.

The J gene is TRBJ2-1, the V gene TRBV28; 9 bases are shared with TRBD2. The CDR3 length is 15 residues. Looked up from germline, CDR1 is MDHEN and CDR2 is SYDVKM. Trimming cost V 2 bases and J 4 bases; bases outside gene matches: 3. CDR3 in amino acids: CASSLAGGKYNEQFF. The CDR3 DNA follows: TGTGCCAGCAGTTTAGCGGGAGGGAAATACAATGAGCAGTTCTTC.

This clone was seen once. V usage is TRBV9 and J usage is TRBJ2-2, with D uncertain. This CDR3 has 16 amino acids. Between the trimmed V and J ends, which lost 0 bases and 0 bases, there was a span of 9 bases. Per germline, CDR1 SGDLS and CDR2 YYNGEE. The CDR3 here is CASSVDGGTNTGELFF. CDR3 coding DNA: TGTGCCAGCAGCGTAGATGGCGGAACGAACACCGGGGAGCTGTTTTTT. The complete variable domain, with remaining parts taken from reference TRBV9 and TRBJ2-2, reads DSGVTQTPKHLITATGQRVTLRCSPRSGDLSVYWYQQSLDQGLQFLIQYYNGEERAKGNILERFSAQQFPDLHSELNLSSLELGDSALYFCASSVDGGTNTGELFFGEGSRLTVL.